This TCR beta chain was retrieved from a study of technical replicates of blood from a handful of donors. The V gene's germline CDR1 is SGHVS and CDR2 FQNEAQ. The length of the CDR3 is 13 residues. Trimming left V 4 bases short and J 7 bases short, with 13 bases between. Assay used: immunoSEQ multiplex PCR; TCRdb lists only in-frame clones, some missing. The data contain approximately 81,000 clones, about 96% of them singletons. The sample comprised T cells isolated from PBMCs. V usage is TRBV7-8 and J usage is TRBJ1-1; the D gene is possibly TRBD1 (5 bases). The receptor was isolated from a human donor in good health. The CDR3 nucleotides read TGTGCCAGCAGCTACGCAGGGAGGGGTGAAGCTTTCTTT. Amino acid sequence: CASSYAGRGEAFF.